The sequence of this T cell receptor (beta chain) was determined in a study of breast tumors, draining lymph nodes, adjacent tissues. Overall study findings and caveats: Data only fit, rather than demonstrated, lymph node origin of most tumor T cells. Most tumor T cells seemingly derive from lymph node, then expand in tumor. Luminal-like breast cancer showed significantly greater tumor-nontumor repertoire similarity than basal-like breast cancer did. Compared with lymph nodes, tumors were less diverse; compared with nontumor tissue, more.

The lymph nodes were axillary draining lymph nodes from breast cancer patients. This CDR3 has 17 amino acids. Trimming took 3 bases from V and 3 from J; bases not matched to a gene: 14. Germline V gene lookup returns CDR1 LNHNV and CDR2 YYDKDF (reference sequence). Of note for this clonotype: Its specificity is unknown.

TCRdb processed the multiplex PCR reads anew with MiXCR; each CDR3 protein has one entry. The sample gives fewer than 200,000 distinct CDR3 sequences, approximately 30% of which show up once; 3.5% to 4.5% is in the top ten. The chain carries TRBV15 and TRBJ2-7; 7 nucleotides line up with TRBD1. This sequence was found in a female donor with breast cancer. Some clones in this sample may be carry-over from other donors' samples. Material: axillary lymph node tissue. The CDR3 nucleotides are TGTGCCACCAGCAGTCCTCTCATACAGGGGAAGGACTACGAGCAGTACTTC. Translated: CATSSPLIQGKDYEQYF.